These T cell receptor beta chains were read from a single sample in a study of T cells after posttransplantation cyclophosphamide. Only in-frame clones appear in the TCRdb table, and some are missing; sequencing was by immunoSEQ multiplex PCR. The sample gives 9,000 to 15,000 clones, around 80% of which show up once; about 4% is in the top ten. The specimen comprised PBMCs, sampled 350 to 400 days after allogeneic stem cell transplant with calcineurin inhibitor and methotrexate. The receptors shown here come from a male patient between 25 and 39 years old who received an allogeneic stem cell transplant from an unrelated donor, was CMV-positive, and had acute GVHD only. Some T cells here may be from the graft donor. The CDR3 runs from the conserved cysteine through the conserved F or W. D genes are given only for firm matches. Not all rows give a size; the values are once, few, many and, for expanded clones, a class.

D: .; size: .; J: TRBJ1-2; V: TRBV6-1; CDR3: CASSEALDSRVYGYTF; DNA: TGTGCCAGCAGTGAAGCGCTGGACTCGAGAGTCTATGGCTACACCTTC
D: TRBD1; size: .; J: TRBJ1-5; V: TRBV19; CDR3: CASSIGTGNQPQHF; DNA: TGTGCCAGTAGTATAGGGACAGGGAATCAGCCCCAGCATTTT
D: .; size: once; J: TRBJ2-7; V: TRBV29-1; CDR3: CSVRTIADPYEQYF; DNA: TGCAGCGTACGGACTATAGCGGACCCCTACGAGCAGTACTTC
D: TRBD1; size: .; J: TRBJ2-2; V: TRBV7-8; CDR3: CASSFRTGAVGELFF; DNA: TGTGCCAGCAGTTTCCGGACAGGGGCGGTCGGGGAGCTGTTTTTT
D: .; size: .; J: TRBJ2-2; V: TRBV5-1; CDR3: CASSLAEGGVTGELFF; DNA: TGCGCCAGCAGCTTGGCCGAGGGGGGGGTCACCGGGGAGCTGTTTTTT
D: .; size: .; J: TRBJ2-2; V: TRBV9; CDR3: CASSEQGTLYTGELFF; DNA: TGTGCCAGCAGCGAGCAGGGGACCCTTTACACCGGGGAGCTGTTTTTT
D: .; size: .; J: TRBJ1-1; V: TRBV5-1; CDR3: CASSSGGGVRTEAFF; DNA: TGCGCCAGCAGCTCCGGGGGAGGGGTGAGGACTGAAGCTTTCTTT
D: TRBD1; size: .; J: TRBJ2-7; V: TRBV28; CDR3: CASSLGRGPYEQYF; DNA: TGTGCCAGCAGTTTGGGCAGGGGGCCCTACGAGCAGTACTTC
D: .; size: .; J: TRBJ1-2; V: TRBV6-1; CDR3: CASSEVVPWDGYTF; DNA: TGTGCCAGCAGCGAGGTAGTCCCATGGGATGGCTACACCTTC
D: .; size: .; J: TRBJ2-1; V: TRBV9; CDR3: CASSVSENNEQFF; DNA: TGTGCCAGCAGCGTATCAGAAAACAATGAGCAGTTCTTC
D: .; size: once; J: TRBJ1-5; V: TRBV6-5; CDR3: CASTPGEGGQPQHF; DNA: TGTGCCAGCACCCCTGGGGAGGGCGGTCAGCCCCAGCATTTT
D: TRBD2; size: .; J: TRBJ2-3; V: TRBV7-3; CDR3: CASSLVAGEVADTQYF; DNA: TGTGCCAGCAGCTTGGTAGCGGGAGAGGTAGCAGATACGCAGTATTTT
D: .; size: .; J: TRBJ2-7; V: TRBV6-5; CDR3: CASSSDNRPNEQYF; DNA: TGTGCCAGCAGTTCTGACAACCGGCCCAACGAGCAGTACTTC
D: TRBD2; size: once; J: TRBJ2-7; V: TRBV9; CDR3: CASSVGSGGGIGSWEQYF; DNA: TGTGCCAGCAGCGTAGGTTCTGGGGGGGGTATCGGGTCTTGGGAGCAGTACTTC
D: .; size: .; J: TRBJ2-7; V: TRBV7-9; CDR3: CASSPGQGLYEQYF; DNA: TGTGCCAGCAGCCCAGGACAAGGTCTTTACGAGCAGTACTTC
D: .; size: .; J: TRBJ2-1; V: TRBV9; CDR3: CASSDPGHSYNEQFF; DNA: TGTGCCAGCAGCGACCCGGGACACTCGTACAATGAGCAGTTCTTC
D: .; size: .; J: TRBJ1-5; V: TRBV4-1; CDR3: CASSPHRDFQPQHF; DNA: TGCGCCAGCAGCCCCCACAGGGATTTTCAGCCCCAGCATTTT
D: TRBD1; size: .; J: TRBJ2-7; V: TRBV6-1; CDR3: CASSSLQGVEQYF; DNA: TGTGCCAGCAGCTCGTTACAGGGGGTTGAGCAGTACTTC
D: .; size: .; J: TRBJ2-7; V: TRBV6-5; CDR3: CASSYLLDSVREQYF; DNA: TGTGCCAGCAGTTACCTTCTGGACAGTGTACGCGAGCAGTACTTC
D: .; size: .; J: TRBJ2-3; V: TRBV13; CDR3: CASSLGRRGTDTQYF; DNA: TGTGCCAGCAGCTTAGGCCGGCGGGGCACAGATACGCAGTATTTT
D: .; size: .; J: TRBJ2-7; V: TRBV4-1; CDR3: CASSQAEIAYEQYF; DNA: TGCGCCAGCAGCCAGGCGGAAATTGCCTACGAGCAGTACTTC
D: .; size: once; J: TRBJ2-3; V: TRBV14; CDR3: CASSQDGLAWPTDTQYF; DNA: TGTGCCAGCAGCCAAGACGGCTTAGCTTGGCCCACAGATACGCAGTATTTT